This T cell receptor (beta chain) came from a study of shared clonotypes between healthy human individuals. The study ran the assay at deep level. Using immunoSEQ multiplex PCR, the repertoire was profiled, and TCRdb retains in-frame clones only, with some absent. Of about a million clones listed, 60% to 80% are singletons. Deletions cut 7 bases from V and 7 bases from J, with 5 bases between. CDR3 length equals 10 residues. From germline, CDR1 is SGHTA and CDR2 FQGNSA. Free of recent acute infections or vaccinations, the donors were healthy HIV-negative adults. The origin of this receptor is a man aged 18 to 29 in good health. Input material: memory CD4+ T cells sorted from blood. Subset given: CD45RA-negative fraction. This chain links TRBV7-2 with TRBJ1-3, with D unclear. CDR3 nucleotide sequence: TGTGCCAGCAAGACGAACACCATATATTTT. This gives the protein CASKTNTIYF. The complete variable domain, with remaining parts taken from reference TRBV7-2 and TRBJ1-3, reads GAGVSQSPSNKVTEKGKDVELRCDPISGHTALYWYRQSLGQGLEFLIYFQGNSAPDKSGLPSDRFSAERTGGSVSTLTIQRTQQEDSAVYLCASKTNTIYFGEGSWLTVV.